This T cell receptor beta chain was captured in a study of OX40 agonist ivuxolimab in advanced cancers. Regarding the study as a whole: By week 6 at 0.1 to 3.0 mg/kg, blood CD4+ and CD8+ T cells had expanded clonally. Among the least clonally expanded were partial responders at 0.1-3.0 mg/kg.

Trimming pared 1 base from V and 2 bases from J, leaving 12 bases between. Germline V CDR1 and CDR2: MNHNS, SASEGT. This CDR3 comprises 15 residues. To note about this clone: What it binds is not known.

This table comes from immunoSEQ multiplex PCR, and its TCRdb copy is limited to in-frame clones, with some not included. The sample shows around 70,000 clones, around 85% of them seen only once. Exclusion of a patient followed from autoimmune disease history or systemic immunosuppression. The study sampled blood at baseline, cycle 4 day 1, and cycle 7 day 1. The J gene is TRBJ2-7, the V gene TRBV6-1, with a possible D match to TRBD2 (8 bases). The receptor's source is an adult with an advanced solid tumor such as melanoma, head and neck, liver or kidney cancer. Specimen: CD4+ or CD8+ T cells sorted from blood, collected in a trial of the OX40 agonist ivuxolimab. The CDR3 DNA sequence: TGTGCCAGCAGTGAAGTAGCGGGACAGCCCTACGAGCAGTACGTC. Its translation: CASSEVAGQPYEQYV.